This is a list of T cell receptor beta chains from one sample in a study of shared clonotypes between healthy human individuals. Generated by immunoSEQ multiplex PCR, the TCRdb table keeps only in-frame clones and is missing some. The sample holds 2 million to 2.5 million clones; 95% are singletons and the top ten take less than 0.15%. Sample: naive CD4+ T cells sorted from blood. Receptors originate from a man aged 18 to 30 in good health. Both conserved end residues are part of each CDR3. The D gene is left open where the match is weak. Clone sizes are given selectively: once, few, many, or a class where the clone is expanded.

d_gene | abundance | j_gene | v_gene | CDR3aa | CDR3nt
- | - | TRBJ2-7 | TRBV2 | CASRLESGRAGEQYF | TGTGCCAGCAGGTTGGAATCGGGCAGGGCGGGCGAGCAGTACTTC
- | - | TRBJ2-5 | TRBV10-3 | CAISEPQAGRETQYF | TGTGCCATCAGTGAGCCCCAAGCAGGGCGGGAGACCCAGTACTTC
- | once | TRBJ2-1 | TRBV21-1 | CASSWMAQAGSYNEQFF | TGTGCCAGCAGCTGGATGGCTCAAGCGGGCTCCTACAATGAGCAGTTCTTC
- | once | TRBJ2-2 | TRBV5-1 | CASTQGQTGTGELFF | TGCGCCAGCACCCAGGGGCAAACGGGCACCGGGGAGCTGTTTTTT
- | - | TRBJ1-6 | TRBV7-9 | CASSLAFQSSYNSPLHF | TGTGCCAGCAGCTTAGCATTTCAGAGCTCCTATAATTCACCCCTCCACTTT
- | - | TRBJ2-1 | TRBV6-5 | CASSTEGMSYNEQFF | TGTGCCAGCAGTACCGAGGGCATGTCCTACAATGAGCAGTTCTTC
- | - | TRBJ1-3 | TRBV28 | CASSFQAAGNTIYF | TGTGCCAGCAGTTTTCAGGCAGCCGGAAACACCATATATTTT
- | - | TRBJ1-2 | TRBV28 | CASSGTYGYTF | TGTGCCAGCAGTGGGACCTATGGCTACACCTTC
- | - | TRBJ2-7 | TRBV11-2 | CASSFGWDTRYEQYF | TGTGCCAGCAGCTTTGGTTGGGATACACGGTACGAGCAGTACTTC
- | - | TRBJ2-7 | TRBV2 | CASSTGKDSHEQYF | TGTGCCAGTTCAACAGGGAAAGATAGCCACGAGCAGTACTTC
- | once | TRBJ1-1 | TRBV2 | CASSGSLANAKVNTEAFF | TGTGCCAGCAGTGGGTCGTTAGCCAACGCTAAGGTGAACACTGAAGCTTTCTTT
TRBD1 | - | TRBJ2-2 | TRBV5-1 | CASSYRGSDTGELFF | TGCGCCAGCAGCTACAGGGGGTCGGACACCGGGGAGCTGTTTTTT
- | - | TRBJ2-3 | TRBV5-1 | CASSPNPRDSDTQYF | TGCGCCAGCAGCCCAAACCCCCGGGACTCGGATACGCAGTATTTT
- | - | TRBJ2-5 | TRBV19 | CASRRQDQETQYF | TGTGCCAGCCGGCGACAGGACCAAGAGACCCAGTACTTC
TRBD1 | once | TRBJ1-2 | TRBV5-4 | CASSLGGTASVINYGYTF | TGTGCCAGCAGCTTGGGGGGGACAGCTTCAGTCATTAACTATGGCTACACCTTC
- | - | TRBJ2-2 | TRBV10-1 | CASSESRGDTGELFF | TGCGCCAGCAGTGAGAGCCGGGGAGACACCGGGGAGCTGTTTTTT
- | - | TRBJ2-7 | TRBV5-1 | CASSPRDGVLEQYF | TGCGCCAGCAGCCCCAGGGACGGAGTACTTGAGCAGTACTTC
- | once | TRBJ2-2 | TRBV6-6 | CASSYEGSTGELFF | TGTGCCAGCAGTTACGAGGGATCCACCGGGGAGCTGTTTTTT
TRBD1 | - | TRBJ1-6 | TRBV4-1 | CASSQEGQGASYNSPLHF | TGCGCCAGCAGCCAAGAAGGTCAGGGGGCATCCTATAATTCACCCCTCCACTTT
- | - | TRBJ2-1 | TRBV10-3 | CAISGQGASGLAVNEQFF | TGTGCCATCAGTGGACAGGGGGCTTCGGGACTAGCGGTTAATGAGCAGTTCTTC
TRBD1 | - | TRBJ1-4 | TRBV10-3 | CAISESDRGVGKLFF | TGTGCCATCAGTGAGTCCGACAGGGGCGTAGGGAAACTGTTTTTT
- | - | TRBJ1-1 | TRBV7-9 | CASSLTVNTEAFF | TGTGCCAGCAGCTTGACAGTGAACACTGAAGCTTTCTTT
- | - | TRBJ2-2 | TRBV6-5 | CASSGTFANTGELFF | TGTGCCAGCAGCGGGACGTTTGCGAACACCGGGGAGCTGTTTTTT
- | - | TRBJ1-4 | TRBV5-1 | CASSLTGGVNEKLFF | TGCGCCAGCAGCTTGACAGGCGGAGTGAATGAAAAACTGTTTTTT
TRBD1 | - | TRBJ1-5 | TRBV10-3 | CAIREGTGTRQPQHF | TGTGCCATCAGAGAGGGGACAGGGACAAGACAGCCCCAGCATTTT
TRBD1 | - | TRBJ2-3 | TRBV9 | CASSVARDRGIVTDTQYF | TGTGCCAGCAGCGTAGCTCGTGACAGGGGGATCGTCACAGATACGCAGTATTTT
- | - | TRBJ2-5 | TRBV7-3 | CASSLDGGAQYF | TGTGCCAGCAGCTTAGACGGCGGGGCCCAGTACTTC
- | - | TRBJ2-1 | TRBV2 | CASTPERVGNEQFF | TGTGCCAGCACCCCCGAGCGGGTAGGGAATGAGCAGTTCTTC
- | - | TRBJ1-5 | TRBV6-1 | CASSDHRGSQHF | TGTGCCAGCAGTGATCACAGAGGCAGCCAGCATTTT
- | - | TRBJ1-4 | TRBV27 | CASSYRGPYEKLFF | TGTGCCAGCAGTTATAGGGGCCCCTATGAAAAACTGTTTTTT
TRBD1 | - | TRBJ1-1 | TRBV10-3 | CAISGGGSEAFF | TGTGCCATCAGTGGAGGGGGCAGTGAAGCTTTCTTT
TRBD1 | - | TRBJ2-1 | TRBV7-9 | CASSPGVQGTDEQFF | TGTGCCAGCAGCCCCGGGGTACAGGGGACCGATGAGCAGTTCTTC
- | - | TRBJ1-1 | TRBV19 | CASSPTTNTEAFF | TGTGCCAGTAGTCCTACCACGAACACTGAAGCTTTCTTT
TRBD1 | - | TRBJ1-5 | TRBV10-2 | CASSDRGFNQPQHF | TGCGCCAGCAGCGACAGGGGTTTCAATCAGCCCCAGCATTTT
- | - | TRBJ2-3 | TRBV10-1 | CASSESWQTGTQYF | TGCGCCAGCAGTGAGTCTTGGCAGACCGGTACGCAGTATTTT
TRBD1 | - | TRBJ2-5 | TRBV4-2 | CASRRTGEETQYF | TGTGCCAGCAGAAGGACAGGGGAAGAGACCCAGTACTTC
- | - | TRBJ1-6 | TRBV7-2 | CASSPVAGRSPLHF | TGTGCCAGCAGCCCGGTCGCAGGGAGGTCACCCCTCCACTTT
- | - | TRBJ2-7 | TRBV5-1 | CASSVNIGDIIYEQYF | TGCGCCAGCAGCGTTAACATTGGGGACATCATTTACGAGCAGTACTTC
- | - | TRBJ2-7 | TRBV29-1 | CSVVSWRSYEQYF | TGCAGCGTTGTTTCCTGGCGGTCCTACGAGCAGTACTTC
- | - | TRBJ1-5 | TRBV2 | CASSGDTSNQPQHF | TGTGCCAGCAGTGGAGATACTAGCAATCAGCCCCAGCATTTT
- | - | TRBJ1-2 | TRBV28 | CASSPGGGVYGYTF | TGTGCCAGCAGCCCGGGGGGGGGCGTCTATGGCTACACCTTC
- | - | TRBJ2-5 | TRBV7-2 | CASSLDGLRETQYF | TGTGCCAGCAGCTTAGACGGCCTGAGAGAGACCCAGTACTTC
TRBD2 | - | TRBJ2-1 | TRBV27 | CASSSSGRARDEQFF | TGTGCCAGCAGCAGTAGCGGGAGGGCCCGGGATGAGCAGTTCTTC
- | - | TRBJ2-7 | TRBV6-1 | CASTDGVSYEQYF | TGTGCCAGCACCGACGGGGTATCCTACGAGCAGTACTTC
TRBD2 | - | TRBJ2-3 | TRBV19 | CACGTSGTNTDTQYF | TGTGCCTGTGGGACTAGCGGGACCAACACAGATACGCAGTATTTT
- | - | TRBJ2-5 | TRBV10-3 | CAISDFSQETQYF | TGTGCCATCAGTGACTTTAGCCAAGAGACCCAGTACTTC
TRBD2 | once | TRBJ2-1 | TRBV4-3 | CASSPTGRASGRVEQFF | TGCGCCAGCAGCCCCACTGGTCGGGCTAGCGGGAGGGTCGAGCAGTTCTTC
TRBD2 | once | TRBJ2-7 | TRBV19 | CASSIAGTSGYEQYF | TGTGCCAGTAGTATTGCCGGGACTAGCGGCTACGAGCAGTACTTC
- | once | TRBJ1-1 | TRBV6-1 | CASSEARGTEAFF | TGTGCCAGCAGTGAAGCGCGGGGTACTGAAGCTTTCTTT
TRBD1 | once | TRBJ2-7 | TRBV7-2 | CASSSWDRGPEVQYF | TGTGCCAGCAGCTCCTGGGACAGGGGTCCGGAGGTGCAGTACTTC
TRBD2 | - | TRBJ2-2 | TRBV5-1 | CASSLGRADGELFF | TGCGCCAGCAGCTTAGGGAGGGCTGACGGGGAGCTGTTTTTT
- | once | TRBJ2-2 | TRBV11-2 | CASSRGSGSNTGELFF | TGTGCCAGTTCGCGAGGATCGGGATCGAACACCGGGGAGCTGTTTTTT
- | - | TRBJ2-1 | TRBV5-4 | CASSRGTTNEQFF | TGTGCCAGCAGCCGAGGGACCACCAATGAGCAGTTCTTC
- | - | TRBJ1-6 | TRBV18 | CASSPGQDSPLHF | TGTGCCAGCTCACCGGGCCAGGATTCACCCCTCCACTTT
TRBD2 | - | TRBJ2-3 | TRBV14 | CASSPEGGRSTDTQYF | TGTGCCAGCAGCCCAGAGGGAGGGCGTAGCACAGATACGCAGTATTTT